The clone carrying this TCR beta chain was seen repeatedly, ten times or more. These data are taken from a study of blood T cell repertoires in COVID-19. Overall study: Whether acute or convalescent, the COVID-19 samples came from the United States, Italy and Spain. T cells, B-cell-depleted T cells, or PBMCs supplied cDNA or gDNA.

In the original processing: Amplification from reference gene primers served as the basis for estimated nucleated cell counts. The repertoire was sequenced with immunoSEQ multiplex PCR; TCRdb's copy has only in-frame clones and lacks some. V and J calls plus clone size are reproduced from that table; the DNA served to infer D and trimming. Counted here are 140,000 or so clones, about 81% occurring once; the ten biggest clones make up less than 4.5%. V was shortened by 5 bases and J by 4 bases, with 3 bases between the two germline ends. Germline CDR1 SGHRS, CDR2 YFSETQ. This CDR3 spans 11 amino acids.

The receptor was derived from a woman older than 75 with acute or convalescent COVID-19. Specimen: peripheral blood. The J gene is TRBJ2-2, the V gene TRBV5-1; D unclear. The CDR3 protein is CASSRTGELFF. The CDR3 DNA reads TGCGCCAGCAGTCGCACCGGGGAGCTGTTTTTT.